One and the same sample provided the 19 T cell receptor beta chains below, sequenced in a study of blood T cell repertoires in COVID-19. Here immunoSEQ multiplex PCR was the method, and the copy in TCRdb shows in-frame clones only, minus some. This sample yields about half a million clones, of which 70% to 90% are seen a single time; approximately 3% belongs to the top ten. Sample: peripheral blood. These receptors all come from a human donor in a cohort sampled during active COVID-19.

This sequence joins TRBV12-5 and TRBJ1-2, with 7 bases matching TRBD1. The CDR3 is made up of 12 amino acids. Germline V gene lookup returns CDR1 LGHNT and CDR2 FRNRAP. After removal of 7 bases from V and 4 bases from J, the junction contained 3 bases not matched to a gene. The CDR3 loop reads CASVGDSYGYTF. As DNA, the CDR3 is TGTGCTAGTGTCGGGGACAGCTATGGCTACACCTTC.

CDR3 nucleotides: TGTGCCAGCAGGTCCCGGACAGGGCCTGAAAAACTGTTTTTT. Encoded protein: CASRSRTGPEKLFF. This chain connects TRBV6-5 to TRBJ1-4; 8 bases are shared with TRBD1. The CDR3 totals 14 residues. The junction had 7 bases not matched to a gene; V was cut back by 6 bases and J by 7 bases. Per the germline V gene, CDR1 is MNHEY and CDR2 is SVGAGI.

The chain recombines TRBV11-1 with TRBJ1-1; D is unresolved. In germline, CDR1 is SGHAT, CDR2 FQDESV (reference sequence). The V end was cut by 5 bases, the J end by 3 bases, with 7 bases between. This CDR3 has 12 residues. The CDR3: CASSREYTEAFF. Here the CDR3 DNA reads TGTGCCAGCAGCCGGGAATACACTGAAGCTTTCTTT.

The chain employs TRBV18 and TRBJ2-3; tentatively, D is TRBD2 (5 bases). Trimming stripped 3 bases from V and 0 bases from J, with 7 bases between. Germline CDR1 is KGHSH and CDR2 is LQKENI. This CDR3 has 14 amino acids. The CDR3 sequence is CASSPDSSTDTQYF. The CDR3 DNA follows: TGTGCCAGCTCACCGGACTCTAGCACAGATACGCAGTATTTT.

This chain's CDR3 is CAWTHGGENEKLFF. CDR3 in DNA: TGTGCCTGGACCCACGGGGGAGAAAATGAAAAACTGTTTTTT. The chain is built from TRBV30 and TRBJ1-4; tentatively, D is TRBD1 (5 bases). CDR1 GTSNPN and CDR2 SVGIG come from the germline V gene (reference sequence). Trimming took off 4 bases at V and 5 bases at J, with 14 bases between the two ends. CDR3 length equals 14 residues.

This clone has a single count. The V call is TRBV3-1 (or the pseudogene TRBV3-2), the J call TRBJ2-1; 10 bases map to TRBD2. This CDR3 has 14 amino acids. Germline V gene data show CDR1 as LGHDT and CDR2 as YNNKEL (reference sequence). V lost 5 bases, J lost 9 bases, and 7 bases stayed unmatched. The CDR3 DNA is TGTGCCAGCAGCTTGCTAGCGGGAGAAGGTGAGCAGTTCTTC. Its translation: CASSLLAGEGEQFF.

This chain uses TRBV6-4 with TRBJ1-1; D uncertain. V lost 5 bases and J lost 1, with 8 bases in between. This CDR3 region has 13 residues. Germline CDR1 MRHNA, CDR2 SNTAGT. CDR3 residues: CASSLRQNTEAFF. In nucleotides, the CDR3 is TGTGCCAGCAGTCTTCGACAGAACACTGAAGCTTTCTTT.

The chain has TRBV4-1 and TRBJ1-5; possibly TRBD1 for D (6 bases). Trimming left V 0 bases short and J 7 bases short, with 13 bases between. The CDR3 spans 15 residues. The germline V gene has CDR1 MGHRA and CDR2 YSYEKL. In DNA, the CDR3 is TGCGCCAGCAGCCAAGATAGGGGGTTGGGGCAGCCCCAGCATTTT. Residues: CASSQDRGLGQPQHF.

The rearrangement joins TRBV4-3 to TRBJ2-1; the match to TRBD2 covers 7 bases. From germline, CDR1 is LGHNA and CDR2 YSLEER. This CDR3 contains 13 residues. V lost 4 bases and J lost 9; bases outside the gene matches: 6. CDR3 bases: TGCGCCAGCAGCCCGGGACTAATTGCTGAGCAGTTCTTC. Translating gives CASSPGLIAEQFF.

J is TRBJ2-3 and V is TRBV7-9; D not certain. Germline V lookup: CDR1 SEHNR, CDR2 FQNEAQ (reference sequence). V shed 1 base and J shed 6 bases, with 11 bases lying between them. CDR3 length: 14 amino acids. The CDR3 DNA sequence: TGTGCCAGCAGCTTAGAACTGGCCAGGGATACGCAGTATTTT. This codes for CASSLELARDTQYF.

V usage is TRBV11-2 and J usage is TRBJ2-1, with 7 bases lining up with TRBD2. V trimming: 5 bases; J trimming: 1 base; junction bases outside the gene matches: 14. Germline assignment: CDR1 SGHAT and CDR2 FQNNGV. The CDR3 has 18 amino acids. The CDR3 DNA is TGTGCCAGCAGCCGGCTTCGGGGGGATCAACTTTCCTACAATGAGCAGTTCTTC. Protein product: CASSRLRGDQLSYNEQFF. The variable domain in full, completed from reference TRBV11-2 and TRBJ2-1, reads EAGVAQSPRYKIIEKRQSVAFWCNPISGHATLYWYQQILGQGPKLLIQFQNNGVVDDSQLPKDRFSAERLKGVDSTLKIQPAKLEDSAVYLCASSRLRGDQLSYNEQFFGPGTRLTVL.

This rearrangement joins TRBV15 to TRBJ1-1; 9 nucleotides agree with TRBD1. Germline V gene sequence: CDR1 LNHNV, CDR2 YYDKDF (reference sequence). CDR3 length: 15 amino acids. J lost 1 base, V lost 3 bases, and 3 bases had no gene match. The CDR3 sequence: CATSSWDRENTEAFF. DNA for the CDR3: TGTGCCACCAGCAGCTGGGACAGGGAGAACACTGAAGCTTTCTTT.

The chain's CDR3 is CASSGSTSGITGELFF. The CDR3 DNA sequence: TGTGCCAGCAGTGGGTCGACTAGCGGGATCACCGGGGAGCTGTTTTTT. The chain recombines TRBV6-6 with TRBJ2-2; 11 bases agree with TRBD2. Germline CDR1 and CDR2: MNHNY and SVGAGI (reference sequence). V trimming: 5 bases; J trimming: 4 bases; junction bases outside the gene matches: 6. The CDR3 is 16 amino acids.

Here the CDR3 DNA reads TGTGCCAGTAGCAACAGGTTTATGAACACTGAAGCTTTCTTT. As protein: CASSNRFMNTEAFF. The gene calls are TRBV19 and TRBJ1-1, with D perhaps matching TRBD1 (5 bases). V dropped 6 bases and J dropped 0 bases, with 11 bases sitting between them. Germline lookup yields CDR1 LNHDA and CDR2 SQIVND (reference sequence). This CDR3 has 14 residues.

This clone has only one observation. The rearrangement uses TRBV4-1 and TRBJ2-1, with 7 positions matching TRBD2. Germline lookup yields CDR1 MGHRA and CDR2 YSYEKL. The CDR3 is made up of 15 amino acids. The junction had 9 bases not matched to a gene; V was cut back by 6 bases and J by 4 bases. The CDR3 protein is CASSGGRDFYNEQFF. In DNA, the CDR3 is TGCGCCAGCAGTGGTGGGAGGGACTTTTACAATGAGCAGTTCTTC.

This clone was seen a handful of times. The CDR3 here is CASGGGLGTEAFF. The CDR3 DNA reads as TGTGCCAGCGGGGGAGGCCTGGGGACTGAAGCTTTCTTT. The chain joins TRBV6-6 to TRBJ1-1; D may be TRBD1 (5 bases). Germline assignment: CDR1 MNHNY and CDR2 SVGAGI (reference sequence). The CDR3 contains 13 residues. Trimming left V 8 bases short and J 5 bases short, with 15 bases between.

The chain carries TRBV7-3 and TRBJ2-1; TRBD1 agrees at 8 bases. This CDR3 is 14 amino acids long. Germline-derived CDR1 and CDR2 are SGHTA and FQGTGA. V shed 4 bases, J shed 8 bases, and the junction held 7 bases outside the gene matches. The CDR3: CASSSPDRADEQFF. CDR3 DNA: TGTGCCAGCAGCTCTCCGGACAGGGCGGATGAGCAGTTCTTC.

The genes are TRBV4-1 and TRBJ1-6; D gene uncertain. Per the germline V gene, CDR1 is MGHRA and CDR2 is YSYEKL. The CDR3 covers 14 residues. The V and J ends lost 0 bases and 6 bases respectively, with 6 bases between them. CDR3 DNA sequence: TGCGCCAGCAGCCAAGATCCGAGTAATTCACCCCTCCACTTT. Translating it yields CASSQDPSNSPLHF.

CDR3 coding DNA: TGTGCCAGCAGCTTAACAGGGCTAGCGGGAAACAATGAGCAGTTCTTC. Translated: CASSLTGLAGNNEQFF. The chain carries TRBV7-3 and TRBJ2-1, with 9 bases matching TRBD2. The CDR3 runs to 16 residues. V lost 0 bases, J lost 5 bases, and 5 bases stayed unmatched. Germline V gene lookup returns CDR1 SGHTA and CDR2 FQGTGA.